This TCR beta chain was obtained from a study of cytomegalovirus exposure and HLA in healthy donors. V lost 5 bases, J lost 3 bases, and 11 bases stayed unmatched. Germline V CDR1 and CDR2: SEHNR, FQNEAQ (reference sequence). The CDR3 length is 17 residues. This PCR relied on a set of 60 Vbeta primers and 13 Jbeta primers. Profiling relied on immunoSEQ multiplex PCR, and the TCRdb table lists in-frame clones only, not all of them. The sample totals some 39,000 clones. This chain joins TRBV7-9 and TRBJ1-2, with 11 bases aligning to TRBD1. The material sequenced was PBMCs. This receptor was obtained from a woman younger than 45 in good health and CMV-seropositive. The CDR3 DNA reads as TGTGCCAGCAGCCCACGCTCGGGGACAGGGGGGGACTATGGCTACACCTTC. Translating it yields CASSPRSGTGGDYGYTF.